The T cell receptor beta chain described here comes from a study of blood T cell repertoires in COVID-19. Study-level background: The United States, Italy and Spain supplied acute and convalescent COVID-19 samples. PBMCs, B-cell-depleted T cells, or T cells provided the cDNA or gDNA that made up the material.

Per the authors' pipeline: From reference gene primer amplification, estimates of nucleated cell counts were derived. Libraries were prepared by immunoSEQ multiplex PCR; TCRdb keeps only in-frame clonotypes and omits some of them. Clone size and V and J calls were adopted from that table, with D and trimming inferred from the DNA. Of about 300,000 clones in the sample, 87% were seen once. The CDR3 loop spans 13 amino acids. The J segment lost 5 bases and the V segment lost 5 bases, leaving 5 bases of the junction unmatched. From germline, CDR1 is MDHEN and CDR2 SYDVKM. The sequenced sample was peripheral blood. The TCR comes from a man between 18 and 29 years old with active or convalescent COVID-19. The V and J genes are TRBV28 and TRBJ1-1, with 7 bases identical to TRBD1. CDR3 nucleotides: TGTGCCAGCAGTCTGCAGGGGGTAACTGAAGCTTTCTTT. Translating gives CASSLQGVTEAFF.